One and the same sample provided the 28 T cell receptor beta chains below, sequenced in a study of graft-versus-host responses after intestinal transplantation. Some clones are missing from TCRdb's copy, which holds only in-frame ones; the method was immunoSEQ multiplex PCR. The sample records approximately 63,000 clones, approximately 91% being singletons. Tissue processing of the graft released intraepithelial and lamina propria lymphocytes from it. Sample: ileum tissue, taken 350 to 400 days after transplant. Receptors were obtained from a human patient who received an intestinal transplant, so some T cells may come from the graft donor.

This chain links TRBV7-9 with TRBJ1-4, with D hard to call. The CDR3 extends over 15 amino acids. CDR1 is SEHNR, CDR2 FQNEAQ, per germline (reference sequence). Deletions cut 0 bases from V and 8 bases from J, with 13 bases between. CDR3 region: CASSLAGLLDEKLFF. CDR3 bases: TGTGCCAGCAGCTTAGCGGGCCTTCTTGACGAAAAACTGTTTTTT.

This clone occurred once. CDR3 coding DNA: TGTGCCAGCATCCAGGGACTAGCGGGAGGCCGGGAGACCCAGTACTTC. This gives the protein CASIQGLAGGRETQYF. The chain carries TRBV2 and TRBJ2-5; 15 nucleotides align to TRBD2. V gave up 7 bases and J gave up 5 bases; unmatched junction bases: 8. The CDR3 is 16 amino acids. Per the germline V gene, CDR1 is SNHLY and CDR2 is FYNNEI.

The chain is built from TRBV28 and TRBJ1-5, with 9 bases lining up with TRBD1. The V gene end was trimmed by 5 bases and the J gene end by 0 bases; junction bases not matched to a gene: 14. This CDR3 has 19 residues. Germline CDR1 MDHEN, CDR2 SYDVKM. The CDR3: CASSRPQDRGPPSNQPQHF. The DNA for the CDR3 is TGTGCCAGCAGTCGACCCCAGGACAGGGGACCGCCTAGCAATCAGCCCCAGCATTTT.

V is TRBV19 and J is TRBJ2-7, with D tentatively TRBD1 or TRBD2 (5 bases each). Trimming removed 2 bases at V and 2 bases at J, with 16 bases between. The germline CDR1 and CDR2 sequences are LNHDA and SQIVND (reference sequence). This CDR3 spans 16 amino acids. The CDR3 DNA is TGTGCCAGTAGTATATGGGGGACGAGGGTCCCCTACGAGCAGTACTTC. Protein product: CASSIWGTRVPYEQYF.

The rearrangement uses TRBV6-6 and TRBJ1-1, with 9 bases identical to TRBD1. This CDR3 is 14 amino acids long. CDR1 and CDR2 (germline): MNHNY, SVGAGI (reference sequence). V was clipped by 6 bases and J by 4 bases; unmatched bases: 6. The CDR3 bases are TGTGCCAGCAGCCTTGGACAGGGGAGCACTGAAGCTTTCTTT. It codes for CASSLGQGSTEAFF.

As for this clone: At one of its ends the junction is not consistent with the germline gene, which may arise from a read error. The DNA of the CDR3 is TGTGCCAGCACTTACTCCCGGACAGCGAACACCGGGGAGCTGTTTTTT. It specifies CASTYSRTANTGELFF. The rearrangement joins TRBV6-6 to TRBJ2-2, with D possibly TRBD1 on 6 matching bases. This CDR3 is 16 amino acids long. Germline V CDR1 and CDR2: MNHNY, SVGAGI (reference sequence).

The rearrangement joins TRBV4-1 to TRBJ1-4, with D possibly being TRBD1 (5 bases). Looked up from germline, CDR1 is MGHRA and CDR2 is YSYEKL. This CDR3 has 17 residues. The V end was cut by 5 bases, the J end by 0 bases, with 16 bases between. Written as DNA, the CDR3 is TGCGCCAGCAGCACGGGACCTCGGGCCACAACTAATGAAAAACTGTTTTTT. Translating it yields CASSTGPRATTNEKLFF.

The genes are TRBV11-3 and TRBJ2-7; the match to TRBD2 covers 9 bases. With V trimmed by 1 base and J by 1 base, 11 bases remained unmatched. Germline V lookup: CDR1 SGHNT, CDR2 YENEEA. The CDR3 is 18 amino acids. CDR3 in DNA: TGTGCCAGCAGCTTAGTGGGCGGAGGACTAGCGCAATCCTACGAGCAGTACTTC. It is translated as CASSLVGGGLAQSYEQYF.

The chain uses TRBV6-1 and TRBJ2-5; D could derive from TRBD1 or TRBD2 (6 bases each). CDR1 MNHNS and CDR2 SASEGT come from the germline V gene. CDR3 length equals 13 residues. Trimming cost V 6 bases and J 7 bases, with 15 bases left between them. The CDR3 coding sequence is TGTGCCAGCAGCCCCCAGGGGACTTTGACCCAGTACTTC. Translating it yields CASSPQGTLTQYF.

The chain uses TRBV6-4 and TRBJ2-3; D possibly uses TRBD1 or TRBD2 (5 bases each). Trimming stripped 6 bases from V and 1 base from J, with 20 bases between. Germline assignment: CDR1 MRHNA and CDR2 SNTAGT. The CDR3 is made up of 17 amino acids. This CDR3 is CASRPRDGLDRTDTQYF. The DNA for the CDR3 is TGTGCCAGCAGGCCCCGGGACGGCCTAGATCGCACAGATACGCAGTATTTT.

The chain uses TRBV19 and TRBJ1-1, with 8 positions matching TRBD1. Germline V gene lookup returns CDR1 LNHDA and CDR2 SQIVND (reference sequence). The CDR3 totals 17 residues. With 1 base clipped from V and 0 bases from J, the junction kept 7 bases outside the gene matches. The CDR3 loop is CASSIAHRGTLNTEAFF. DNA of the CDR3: TGTGCCAGTAGTATAGCTCACAGGGGGACCCTGAACACTGAAGCTTTCTTT.

The CDR3 nucleotides are TGTGCCAGCAGTGAACACACAGATACGCAGTATTTT. Protein product: CASSEHTDTQYF. The rearrangement uses TRBV25-1 and TRBJ2-3; D is uncertain. Germline V gene sequence: CDR1 MGHDK, CDR2 SYGVNS. Deletions cut 2 bases from V and 2 bases from J, with 2 bases between. The CDR3 loop spans 12 amino acids.

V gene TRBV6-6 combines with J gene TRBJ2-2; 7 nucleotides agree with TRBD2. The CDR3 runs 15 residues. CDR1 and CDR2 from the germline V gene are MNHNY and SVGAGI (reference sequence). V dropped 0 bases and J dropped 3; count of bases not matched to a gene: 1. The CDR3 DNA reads TGTGCCAGCAGTTACTCGGCGGGAGACACCGGGGAGCTGTTTTTT. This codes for CASSYSAGDTGELFF.

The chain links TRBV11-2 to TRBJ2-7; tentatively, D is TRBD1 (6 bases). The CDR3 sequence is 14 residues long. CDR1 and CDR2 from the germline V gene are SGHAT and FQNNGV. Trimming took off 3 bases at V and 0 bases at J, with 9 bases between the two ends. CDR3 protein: CASSFLTGSYEQYF. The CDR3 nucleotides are TGTGCCAGCAGCTTCCTGACAGGCTCCTACGAGCAGTACTTC.

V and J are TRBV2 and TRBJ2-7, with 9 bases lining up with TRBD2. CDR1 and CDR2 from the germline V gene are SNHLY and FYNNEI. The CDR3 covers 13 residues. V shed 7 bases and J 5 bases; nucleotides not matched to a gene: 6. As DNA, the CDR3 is TGTGCCAGCATAGTCGGGACTAGCCACGAGCAGTACTTC. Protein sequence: CASIVGTSHEQYF.

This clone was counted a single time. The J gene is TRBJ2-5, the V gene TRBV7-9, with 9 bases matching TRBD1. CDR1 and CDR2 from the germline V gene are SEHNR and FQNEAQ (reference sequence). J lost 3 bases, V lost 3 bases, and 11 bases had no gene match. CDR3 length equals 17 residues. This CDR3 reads CASSFPDRDRVEETQYF. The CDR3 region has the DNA TGTGCCAGCAGCTTCCCGGACCGGGACAGGGTAGAAGAGACCCAGTACTTC.

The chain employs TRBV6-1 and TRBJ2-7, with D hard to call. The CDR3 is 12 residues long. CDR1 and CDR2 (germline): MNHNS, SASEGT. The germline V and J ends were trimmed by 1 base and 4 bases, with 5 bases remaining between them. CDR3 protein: CASSEGLYEQYF. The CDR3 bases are TGTGCCAGCAGTGAAGGGTTGTACGAGCAGTACTTC.

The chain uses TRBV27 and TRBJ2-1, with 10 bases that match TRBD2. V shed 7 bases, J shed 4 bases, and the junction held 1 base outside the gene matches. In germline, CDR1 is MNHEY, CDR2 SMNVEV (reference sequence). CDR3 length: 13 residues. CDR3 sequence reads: CASTSGGYNEQFF. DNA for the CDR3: TGTGCCAGCACTAGCGGGGGTTACAATGAGCAGTTCTTC.

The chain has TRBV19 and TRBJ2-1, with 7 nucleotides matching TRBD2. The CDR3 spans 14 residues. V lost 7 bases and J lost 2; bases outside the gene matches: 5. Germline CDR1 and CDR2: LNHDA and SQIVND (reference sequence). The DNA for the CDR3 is TGTGCCAGTACCTTAAGCGGGACCTACAATGAGCAGTTCTTC. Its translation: CASTLSGTYNEQFF.

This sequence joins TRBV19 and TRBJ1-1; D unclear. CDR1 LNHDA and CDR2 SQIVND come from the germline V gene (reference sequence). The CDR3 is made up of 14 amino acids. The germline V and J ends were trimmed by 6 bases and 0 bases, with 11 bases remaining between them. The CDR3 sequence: CASRKPTVNTEAFF. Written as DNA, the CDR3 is TGTGCCAGTAGGAAGCCGACGGTGAACACTGAAGCTTTCTTT. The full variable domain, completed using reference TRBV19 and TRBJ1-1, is DGGITQSPKYLFRKEGQNVTLSCEQNLNHDAMYWYRQDPGQGLRLIYYSQIVNDFQKGDIAEGYSVSREKKESFPLTVTSAQKNPTAFYLCASRKPTVNTEAFFGQGTRLTVV.

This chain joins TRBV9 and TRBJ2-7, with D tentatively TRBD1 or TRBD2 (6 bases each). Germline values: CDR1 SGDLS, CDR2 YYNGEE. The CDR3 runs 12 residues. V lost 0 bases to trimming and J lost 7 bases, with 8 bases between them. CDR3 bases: TGTGCCAGCAGCGTAGGGAGGGGGGAGCAGTACTTC. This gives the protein CASSVGRGEQYF.

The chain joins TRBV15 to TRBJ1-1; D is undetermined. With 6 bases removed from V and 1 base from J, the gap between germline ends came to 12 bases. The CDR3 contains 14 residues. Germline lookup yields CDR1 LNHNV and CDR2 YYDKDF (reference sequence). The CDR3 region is CATSRGAWNTEAFF. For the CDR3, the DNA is TGTGCCACCAGTCGGGGAGCGTGGAACACTGAAGCTTTCTTT.

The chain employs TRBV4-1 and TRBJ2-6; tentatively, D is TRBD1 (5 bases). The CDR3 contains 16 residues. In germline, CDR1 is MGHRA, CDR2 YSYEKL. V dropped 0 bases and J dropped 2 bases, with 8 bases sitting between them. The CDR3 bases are TGCGCCAGCAGCCAAGACCCAGGGACTGGGGCCAACGTCCTGACTTTC. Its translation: CASSQDPGTGANVLTF.

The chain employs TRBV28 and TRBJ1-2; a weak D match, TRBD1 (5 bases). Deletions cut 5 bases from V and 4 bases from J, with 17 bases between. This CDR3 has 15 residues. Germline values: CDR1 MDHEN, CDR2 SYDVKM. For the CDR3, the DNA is TGTGCCAGCAGTGACGCCGTTTGGGGGAGCTATGGCTACACCTTC. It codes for CASSDAVWGSYGYTF.

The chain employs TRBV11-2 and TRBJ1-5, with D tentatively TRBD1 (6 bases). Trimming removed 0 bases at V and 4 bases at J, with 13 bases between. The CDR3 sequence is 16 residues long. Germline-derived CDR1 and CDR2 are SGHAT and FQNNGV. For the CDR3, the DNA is TGTGCCAGCAGCTTAGATCCGGACAGCGAGAATCAGCCCCAGCATTTT. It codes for CASSLDPDSENQPQHF.

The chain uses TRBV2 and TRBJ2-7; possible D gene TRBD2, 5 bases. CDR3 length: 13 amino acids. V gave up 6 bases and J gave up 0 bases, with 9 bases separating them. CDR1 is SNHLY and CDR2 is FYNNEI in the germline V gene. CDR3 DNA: TGTGCCAGCAGCCAGGACTTCTCCTACGAGCAGTACTTC. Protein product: CASSQDFSYEQYF.

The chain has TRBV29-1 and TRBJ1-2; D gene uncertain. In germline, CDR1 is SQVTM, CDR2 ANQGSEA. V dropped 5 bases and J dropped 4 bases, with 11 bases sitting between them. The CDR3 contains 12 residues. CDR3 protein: CSVLATSYGYTF. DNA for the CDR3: TGCAGCGTTCTAGCGACAAGCTATGGCTACACCTTC.

The CDR3 DNA reads as TGTGCCAGCAGTTACCGACAGGGAAGCTATGGCTACACCTTC. Encoded protein: CASSYRQGSYGYTF. The V call is TRBV6-5, the J call TRBJ1-2; 7 nucleotides line up with TRBD1. Germline V gene lookup returns CDR1 MNHEY and CDR2 SVGAGI. V trimming: 2 bases; J trimming: 4 bases; junction bases outside the gene matches: 4. The CDR3 length is 14 residues.